This TCR beta chain came from a study of blood T cell repertoires in COVID-19. On the study more broadly: The United States, Italy and Spain provided the acute and convalescent COVID-19 samples. In each case, the material was cDNA or gDNA derived from T cells, B-cell-depleted T cells, or PBMCs.

In the authors' workflow: Using reference gene primer amplification, nucleated cell counts were estimated. Sequencing was performed with immunoSEQ multiplex PCR; in TCRdb, only in-frame clones are kept and a portion is missing. The V and J calls and clone size come from that table; D and trimming were worked out from the DNA. In the table there are about 140,000 clones, under 85% of which are singletons. The V and J ends lost 4 bases and 8 bases, in that order; junction bases with no gene match: 5. The CDR3 runs 13 residues. Per the germline V gene, CDR1 is MGHRA and CDR2 is YSYEKL. This TCR came from a human donor in a cohort sampled during active COVID-19. The chain uses TRBV4-1 and TRBJ2-7, with TRBD1 matching 10 bases. The sequenced sample was peripheral blood. The CDR3 reads CASSPGTGDKQYF. The CDR3 bases are TGCGCCAGCAGCCCCGGGACAGGGGATAAGCAGTACTTC.